This is a list of T cell receptor beta chains from one sample in a study of T cells in Graves' hyperthyroidism and ophthalmopathy. One entry per CDR3 protein results from TCRdb running MiXCR on the multiplex PCR reads. The sample consists of over 350,000 distinct CDR3 sequences, about 15% of them appearing once. Specimen: blood. All receptors come from a man younger than 35 with Graves' ophthalmopathy. CDR3s include the opening cysteine and the closing phenylalanine or tryptophan. The D gene is left open where the match is weak. The listing skips clone size in some rows; elsewhere it reads once, few, many or a size class.

v_call | clone_size | d_call | cdr3_aa
TRBV11-2 | many | NA | CASSPTGSSYNSPLHF
TRBV6-2/TRBV6-3 | many | TRBD1 | CASGKGDRRTDTQYF
TRBV19 | NA | TRBD1 | CASSNPTGGNEKLFF
TRBV11-3 | many | TRBD1 | CASSGFGTGIRNEQYF
TRBV4-1 | many | TRBD2 | CASSQGLAGTRYTQYF
TRBV6-5 | NA | TRBD2 | CASSSGTTGNEQYF
TRBV15 | many | TRBD1 | CATSREGGWTGTYPGTDTQYF
TRBV5-1 | few | TRBD1 | CASSLDRGRNSPLHF
TRBV11-1 | many | NA | CASSLVLMSGSTDTQYF
TRBV20-1 | many | TRBD2 | CSASSGASGGHNEQFF
TRBV28 | once | NA | CASSPVAETDTQYF
TRBV5-1 | many | TRBD2 | CASSLGPAGGEQYF
TRBV7-3 | NA | TRBD2 | CASSTLAGGPYEQYF
TRBV29-1 | once | NA | CSVRGGSTNEKLFF
TRBV7-3 | NA | TRBD1 | CASSLWDRGTDTQYF
TRBV29-1 | many | TRBD1 | CSVRDRGPHEQYF
TRBV19 | many | NA | CASSEIRDTEAFF
TRBV5-4 | NA | TRBD2 | CASSPTSGGYKETQYF
TRBV6-5 | many | NA | CASSYSQGLEQYF
TRBV7-3 | few | NA | CASSLTSGHTNTGELFF
TRBV6-1 | NA | NA | CASGLDSMGTQYF
TRBV5-5 | many | TRBD1 | CASSFRDRAIFETQYF
TRBV7-8 | many | NA | CASNLLAPNTGELFF
TRBV20-1 | many | TRBD2 | CSALTSGTLNEQFF
TRBV11-2 | many | TRBD2 | CASSLLVAGGMDTQYF
TRBV11-2 | NA | NA | CASSLVWGSGTEAFF
TRBV6-2/TRBV6-3 | few | NA | CASRDQTGYTEAFF
TRBV28 | many | NA | CASSSRMGEQYF